The 29 T cell receptor beta chains presented below share a single source sample, sequenced in a study of cytomegalovirus exposure and HLA in healthy donors. TCRdb keeps only in-frame clones here, not all; method: immunoSEQ multiplex PCR. The sample lists about 200,000 clones, 80% to 90% occurring once. The sample comprised PBMCs. Every receptor here comes from a woman between 18 and 29 years old in good health and CMV-seropositive.

This chain links TRBV28 with TRBJ1-5; 7 bases match TRBD1. CDR3 length: 15 residues. Looked up from germline, CDR1 is MDHEN and CDR2 is SYDVKM. V trimming: 4 bases; J trimming: 5 bases; junction bases outside the gene matches: 8. The CDR3 DNA follows: TGTGCCAGCAGTTCCGACAGGGTGGGGTATCAGCCCCAGCATTTT. This encodes CASSSDRVGYQPQHF.

The CDR3, as DNA: TGTGCCAGCCTACTAACGGACAGGGAAACTCGGGGCTACACCTTC. Its protein is CASLLTDRETRGYTF. The genes are TRBV2 and TRBJ1-2, with TRBD1 matching 8 bases. The CDR3 is made up of 15 amino acids. CDR1 and CDR2 (germline): SNHLY, FYNNEI. Trimming at V came to 8 bases and at J to 8 bases, leaving 16 bases not matched to a gene.

This clone has only a few counts. The chain recombines TRBV7-9 with TRBJ1-5; D is unclear. This CDR3 is 12 amino acids long. Germline V gene lookup returns CDR1 SEHNR and CDR2 FQNEAQ (reference sequence). Between the trimmed V and J ends, which lost 4 bases and 8 bases, there was a span of 9 bases. This chain's CDR3 is CASSSRREPQHF. CDR3 sequence (DNA): TGTGCCAGCAGCTCGAGGAGGGAGCCCCAGCATTTT. The variable domain in full, with the rest retrieved from reference TRBV7-9 and TRBJ1-5, is DTGVSQNPRHKITKRGQNVTFRCDPISEHNRLYWYRQTLGQGPEFLTYFQNEAQLEKSRLLSDRFSAERPKGSFSTLEIQRTEQGDSAMYLCASSSRREPQHFGDGTRLSIL.

V gene TRBV4-1 combines with J gene TRBJ2-7; tentatively, D is TRBD1 (6 bases). Germline CDR1 and CDR2: MGHRA and YSYEKL. The CDR3 has 16 residues. Between the trimmed V and J ends, which lost 3 bases and 2 bases, there was a span of 17 bases. The CDR3 nucleotides are TGCGCCAGCAGCCATCTCGTGGGCAGGGGACCCTACGAGCAGTACTTC. As protein: CASSHLVGRGPYEQYF.

The chain carries TRBV28 and TRBJ1-4, with 8 bases that match TRBD1. This CDR3 comprises 17 residues. Germline V lookup: CDR1 MDHEN, CDR2 SYDVKM. The trim removed 3 bases at V and 0 bases at J, leaving 6 bases unmatched. Here the CDR3 reads CASSFRTGIATNEKLFF. CDR3 coding DNA: TGTGCCAGCAGTTTCAGGACAGGGATCGCAACTAATGAAAAACTGTTTTTT.

This clone is a singleton in its sample. The chain uses TRBV9 and TRBJ1-2; 11 nucleotides line up with TRBD1. CDR3 length: 17 residues. Germline trimming cut 4 bases from V and 4 bases from J; bases unmatched to any gene: 12. CDR1 is SGDLS and CDR2 is YYNGEE in the germline V gene. In DNA form, the CDR3 reads TGTGCCAGCAGCCCCCGGGACAGGGGGTACGGGGGCTATGGCTACACCTTC. It translates to CASSPRDRGYGGYGYTF.

The rearrangement joins TRBV4-1 to TRBJ2-7, with 9 bases fitting TRBD1. Trimming took 4 bases from V and 2 from J; bases not matched to a gene: 9. This CDR3 comprises 16 residues. The germline CDR1 and CDR2 sequences are MGHRA and YSYEKL. This chain's CDR3 is CASSPIPRTGAYEQYF. In DNA, the CDR3 is TGCGCCAGCAGCCCGATTCCCAGGACAGGGGCCTACGAGCAGTACTTC.

The chain recombines TRBV7-9 with TRBJ2-1; D may be TRBD1 (6 bases). CDR3 length: 14 residues. V gave up 5 bases and J gave up 8 bases, with 16 bases separating them. Germline-derived CDR1 and CDR2 are SEHNR and FQNEAQ (reference sequence). CDR3 coding DNA: TGTGCCAGCAGCGACTCGACAGGAAGCCATGAGCAGTTCTTC. Amino acid sequence: CASSDSTGSHEQFF. Together with reference TRBV7-9 and TRBJ2-1, the CDR3 gives the full variable domain: DTGVSQNPRHKITKRGQNVTFRCDPISEHNRLYWYRQTLGQGPEFLTYFQNEAQLEKSRLLSDRFSAERPKGSFSTLEIQRTEQGDSAMYLCASSDSTGSHEQFFGPGTRLTVL.

V is TRBV18 and J is TRBJ2-7; tentative D call: TRBD2 (5 bases). V was pared by 3 bases and J by 3 bases, with 12 bases between. The CDR3 consists of 14 residues. Germline values: CDR1 KGHSH, CDR2 LQKENI. CDR3 coding DNA: TGTGCCAGCTCACCGAGGCGGGCATACTACGAGCAGTACTTC. It encodes CASSPRRAYYEQYF. Drawing the rest from reference TRBV18 and TRBJ2-7, the complete variable domain is NAGVMQNPRHLVRRRGQEARLRCSPMKGHSHVYWYRQLPEEGLKFMVYLQKENIIDESGMPKERFSAEFPKEGPSILRIQQVVRGDSAAYFCASSPRRAYYEQYFGPGTRLTVT.

As DNA, the CDR3 is TGCGCCAGCATTAAGAACCCCGAACAGGGGGCTTTGGAGACCCAGTACTTC. As protein: CASIKNPEQGALETQYF. The rearrangement links TRBV5-1 to TRBJ2-5, with TRBD1 matching over 9 bases. The CDR3 totals 17 residues. Per the germline V gene, CDR1 is SGHRS and CDR2 is YFSETQ. Germline trimming cut 6 bases from V and 5 bases from J; bases unmatched to any gene: 17.

This sequence joins TRBV7-9 and TRBJ2-7; perhaps TRBD1 as D (6 bases). The CDR3 is 13 residues long. CDR1 SEHNR and CDR2 FQNEAQ come from the germline V gene (reference sequence). V was shortened by 1 base and J by 5 bases, with 9 bases between the two germline ends. Here the CDR3 reads CASSLGGGDEQYF. CDR3 in DNA: TGTGCCAGCAGCTTAGGAGGGGGAGACGAGCAGTACTTC. Full variable domain (missing parts from reference TRBV7-9 and TRBJ2-7): DTGVSQNPRHKITKRGQNVTFRCDPISEHNRLYWYRQTLGQGPEFLTYFQNEAQLEKSRLLSDRFSAERPKGSFSTLEIQRTEQGDSAMYLCASSLGGGDEQYFGPGTRLTVT.

The gene calls are TRBV7-9 and TRBJ2-7; 10 bases fit TRBD2. Germline V gene sequence: CDR1 SEHNR, CDR2 FQNEAQ (reference sequence). This CDR3 has 16 residues. J gave up 5 bases and V 5 bases, and 12 bases lay outside the gene matches. The CDR3 DNA is TGTGCCAGCAGCCTAGGATGGGCTAGCGGGAGCCACGAGCAGTACTTC. This sequence encodes CASSLGWASGSHEQYF.

V usage is TRBV30 and J usage is TRBJ1-2, with D hard to call. Trimming removed 3 bases at V and 4 bases at J, with 12 bases between. The CDR3 contains 13 residues. Germline-derived CDR1 and CDR2 are GTSNPN and SVGIG (reference sequence). As DNA, the CDR3 is TGTGCCTGGAGGTCCGGAGTCTTCTATGGCTACACCTTC. Translated: CAWRSGVFYGYTF. The variable domain in full, with the rest retrieved from reference TRBV30 and TRBJ1-2, is SQTIHQWPATLVQPVGSPLSLECTVEGTSNPNLYWYRQAAGRGLQLLFYSVGIGQISSEVPQNLSASRPQDRQFILSSKKLLLSDSGFYLCAWRSGVFYGYTFGSGTRLTVV.

This sequence joins TRBV10-3 and TRBJ2-2; TRBD2 aligns across 10 bases. Trimming cost V 7 bases and J 6 bases; bases outside gene matches: 5. Germline V gives CDR1 ENHRY, CDR2 SYGVKD. The CDR3 extends over 14 amino acids. The CDR3 is CAINSGRAAGELFF. In nucleotides, the CDR3 is TGTGCCATCAACAGCGGGAGGGCCGCCGGGGAGCTGTTTTTT.

The chain recombines TRBV27 with TRBJ2-1, with TRBD2 identical over 8 bases. V lost 4 bases to trimming and J lost 3 bases; unmatched junction nucleotides: 11. This CDR3 spans 17 amino acids. CDR1 is MNHEY, CDR2 SMNVEV, per germline (reference sequence). The CDR3 DNA follows: TGTGCCAGCAGTTCCTCCACCCGACTAGCGAACTACAATGAGCAGTTCTTC. Residues: CASSSSTRLANYNEQFF.

The V gene is TRBV9, the J gene TRBJ2-1; TRBD2 is a possible D gene (5 bases). Trimming cost V 2 bases and J 9 bases, with 18 bases left between them. The CDR3 consists of 15 residues. Germline V lookup: CDR1 SGDLS, CDR2 YYNGEE. The CDR3 here is CASSVLAGSYGEQFF. The DNA of the CDR3 is TGTGCCAGCAGCGTCCTCGCGGGCTCCTATGGTGAGCAGTTCTTC.

The chain uses TRBV5-1 and TRBJ1-3, with D hard to call. V was clipped by 1 base and J by 1 base, with 15 bases between them. The V gene's germline CDR1 is SGHRS and CDR2 YFSETQ. The CDR3 consists of 17 residues. CDR3 in DNA: TGCGCCAGCAGCTTGAGACCGGCCGCGGGATCTGGAAACACCATATATTTT. Translated, it gives CASSLRPAAGSGNTIYF.

The V call is TRBV5-1, the J call TRBJ2-1, with 10 bases lining up with TRBD2. J was trimmed by 9 bases and V by 4 bases; bases with no gene match: 22. Germline CDR1 reads SGHRS; CDR2 reads YFSETQ. The CDR3 totals 19 residues. The CDR3 spells CASSPLGASGSPTIGEQFF. CDR3 DNA sequence: TGCGCCAGCAGCCCGCTAGGGGCTAGCGGGAGCCCTACAATTGGTGAGCAGTTCTTC.

The V gene is TRBV29-1, the J gene TRBJ1-2; TRBD1 matches 9 bases. The V segment lost 2 bases and the J segment 3 bases; nucleotides outside the gene matches: 16. Germline values: CDR1 SQVTM, CDR2 ANQGSEA. CDR3 length equals 18 residues. The chain's CDR3 is CSVEQPREGQGLDYGYTF. The CDR3 DNA is TGCAGCGTTGAACAGCCCCGGGAGGGACAGGGTTTGGACTATGGCTACACCTTC.

This clone appeared once. CDR3 nucleotide sequence: TGTGCCACCAGCTCCTCAGCGGGGGGAGGCGGTGCAGATACGCAGTATTTT. Protein product: CATSSSAGGGGADTQYF. This chain connects TRBV15 to TRBJ2-3; 9 bases fit TRBD2. The CDR3 totals 17 residues. Germline V gene sequence: CDR1 LNHNV, CDR2 YYDKDF (reference sequence). V lost 5 bases to trimming and J lost 4 bases; unmatched junction nucleotides: 13.

The gene calls are TRBV10-3 and TRBJ2-7; TRBD1 agrees at 9 bases. This CDR3 is 14 amino acids long. Germline assignment: CDR1 ENHRY and CDR2 SYGVKD. Trimming removed 9 bases from V and 4 bases from J; junction bases left unmatched: 10. CDR3 sequence reads: CAINQQGARYEQYF. Written as DNA, the CDR3 is TGTGCCATTAACCAACAGGGGGCGCGTTACGAGCAGTACTTC.

The chain employs TRBV27 and TRBJ2-5; 7 bases are a match to TRBD2. CDR1 and CDR2 from the germline V gene are MNHEY and SMNVEV (reference sequence). The CDR3 covers 12 residues. Germline trimming cut 7 bases from V and 9 bases from J; bases unmatched to any gene: 8. CDR3 DNA sequence: TGTGCCAGCACGGCTAGCGGTTTACCCCAGTACTTC. Amino acids: CASTASGLPQYF.

This chain connects TRBV6-1 to TRBJ1-2, with D tentatively TRBD1 (6 bases). V lost 7 bases and J lost 4, with 13 bases in between. The germline V gene has CDR1 MNHNS and CDR2 SASEGT. The CDR3 runs 13 residues. CDR3 sequence: CASTAGGGYGYTF. The CDR3 DNA sequence: TGTGCCAGCACTGCGGGAGGGGGCTATGGCTACACCTTC.

The chain couples TRBV6-1 to TRBJ2-1, with D possibly being TRBD2 (6 bases). Germline V gene data show CDR1 as MNHNS and CDR2 as SASEGT. V was shortened by 7 bases and J by 6 bases, with 16 bases between the two germline ends. The CDR3 sequence is 14 residues long. DNA for the CDR3: TGTGCCAGCACCCTGCGGGCGGGAATCAATGAGCAGTTCTTC. This translates into CASTLRAGINEQFF.

A few counts support this clone. This rearrangement joins TRBV6-5 to TRBJ2-7, with D unclear. CDR1 and CDR2 from the germline V gene are MNHEY and SVGAGI. Trimming removed 5 bases at V and 3 bases at J, with 11 bases between. The CDR3 loop spans 13 amino acids. The CDR3: CASSPRRLYEQYF. CDR3 DNA: TGTGCCAGCAGTCCGCGCAGGCTCTACGAGCAGTACTTC.

Written as DNA, the CDR3 is TGCAGCGTGGGAGCGACTGGGGCCAACGTCCTGACTTTC. As protein: CSVGATGANVLTF. The chain joins TRBV29-1 to TRBJ2-6; perhaps TRBD2 as D (5 bases). The V end lost 6 bases, the J end lost 2 bases, and 8 bases lay between the germline ends. Germline lookup yields CDR1 SQVTM and CDR2 ANQGSEA. This CDR3 is 13 amino acids long. Filled out from reference TRBV29-1 and TRBJ2-6, the complete variable domain reads SAVISQKPSRDICQRGTSLTIQCQVDSQVTMMFWYRQQPGQSLTLIATANQGSEATYESGFVIDKFPISRPNLTFSTLTVSNMSPEDSSIYLCSVGATGANVLTFGAGSRLTVL.

V gene TRBV11-2 combines with J gene TRBJ2-7, with 11 bases that match TRBD2. Germline values: CDR1 SGHAT, CDR2 FQNNGV. V shed 4 bases and J 2 bases; nucleotides not matched to a gene: 7. This CDR3 is built from 16 residues. The CDR3: CASSSGLAGITYEQYF. CDR3 nucleotides: TGTGCCAGCAGCTCCGGACTAGCGGGCATAACCTACGAGCAGTACTTC.

This clone was seen a few times. The J gene is TRBJ1-5, the V gene TRBV29-1; TRBD1 agrees at 9 bases. The CDR3 is made up of 13 amino acids. Unmatched junction bases numbered 5, after V lost 6 bases and J lost 5 bases. Germline V lookup: CDR1 SQVTM, CDR2 ANQGSEA. CDR3 sequence: CSVATGGDQPQHF. DNA for the CDR3: TGCAGCGTGGCGACAGGGGGTGATCAGCCCCAGCATTTT.

CDR3 residues: CASSLGRAATYGYTF. The CDR3 bases are TGTGCCAGCAGTTTAGGTCGTGCGGCTACCTATGGCTACACCTTC. V usage is TRBV28 and J usage is TRBJ1-2; D call uncertain. Trimming took 2 bases from V and 4 from J, leaving 14 bases between them. The germline V gene has CDR1 MDHEN and CDR2 SYDVKM. CDR3 size: 15 residues.